The 13 T cell receptor beta chains presented below share a single source sample, sequenced in a study of metastatic and nonmetastatic thyroid tumors. No patient received treatment before thyroid surgery. TCRdb re-clonotyped the PCR reads through MiXCR. The table has about 7,000 clones, about a fifth seen once. The sample was adjacent normal tissue. Source of these receptors: a female donor with papillary thyroid cancer or a benign thyroid nodule (not recorded which). Some clones in this sample may be carry-over from other donors' samples.

This clone rates as medium-sized. The V gene is TRBV9, the J gene TRBJ2-7; tentative D call: TRBD2 (7 bases). Germline V lookup: CDR1 SGDLS, CDR2 YYNGEE. The CDR3 runs 14 residues. Trimming removed 4 bases from V and 4 bases from J, with 15 bases in between. The CDR3 region has the DNA TGTGCCAGCAGCCCCAAGGGGGGGGGGTACGAGCAGTACTTC. Encoded protein: CASSPKGGGYEQYF. Combining the CDR3 with reference TRBV9 and TRBJ2-7 gives the whole variable domain DSGVTQTPKHLITATGQRVTLRCSPRSGDLSVYWYQQSLDQGLQFLIQYYNGEERAKGNILERFSAQQFPDLHSELNLSSLELGDSALYFCASSPKGGGYEQYFGPGTRLTVT.

This clone was counted a few times. The chain links TRBV11-2 to TRBJ2-6; 14 bases agree with TRBD2. CDR1 is SGHAT and CDR2 is FQNNGV in the germline V gene. V lost 5 bases, J lost 2 bases, and 8 bases stayed unmatched. The CDR3 is 19 amino acids. The CDR3 is CASSGRLAGGYPGANVLTF. CDR3 nucleotide sequence: TGTGCCAGCAGCGGGAGACTAGCGGGGGGGTACCCTGGGGCCAACGTCCTGACTTTC. Looking up the rest from reference TRBV11-2 and TRBJ2-6 gives the full variable domain: EAGVAQSPRYKIIEKRQSVAFWCNPISGHATLYWYQQILGQGPKLLIQFQNNGVVDDSQLPKDRFSAERLKGVDSTLKIQPAKLEDSAVYLCASSGRLAGGYPGANVLTFGAGSRLTVL.

This clone was seen many times. The V and J genes are TRBV30 and TRBJ2-3, with D hard to call. Trimming left V 4 bases short and J 3 bases short, with 11 bases between. The CDR3 has 13 residues. Germline CDR1 GTSNPN, CDR2 SVGIG (reference sequence). CDR3 sequence: CAWTIFTTDTQYF. CDR3 DNA: TGTGCCTGGACCATTTTTACTACAGATACGCAGTATTTT.

Note on this clone: The same CDR3 arises from other DNA sequences in this sample as well. The V and J genes are TRBV11-2 and TRBJ1-2; D might be TRBD1 (6 bases). Germline lookup yields CDR1 SGHAT and CDR2 FQNNGV. CDR3 length: 14 amino acids. V was clipped by 0 bases and J by 4 bases, with 9 bases between them. The CDR3 loop reads CASSLDRGGYGYTF. The CDR3 nucleotides are TGTGCCAGCAGCTTAGACAGGGGTGGCTATGGCTACACCTTC. The whole variable domain, filled in from reference TRBV11-2 and TRBJ1-2, reads EAGVAQSPRYKIIEKRQSVAFWCNPISGHATLYWYQQILGQGPKLLIQFQNNGVVDDSQLPKDRFSAERLKGVDSTLKIQPAKLEDSAVYLCASSLDRGGYGYTFGSGTRLTVV.

This clone appeared many times. This sequence joins TRBV7-2 and TRBJ2-1, with 7 bases that match TRBD2. This CDR3 is 15 amino acids long. Germline V gene sequence: CDR1 SGHTA, CDR2 FQGNSA. V lost 5 bases to trimming and J lost 2 bases; unmatched junction nucleotides: 6. The CDR3 protein is CASSRFAGAYNEQFF. CDR3 DNA sequence: TGTGCCAGCAGCCGCTTTGCGGGAGCCTACAATGAGCAGTTCTTC.

The count of this clone is one. A read error may be the cause here, since a much bigger clone is one base away. Within the sample, other DNA sequences also encode this same CDR3. V gene TRBV9 combines with J gene TRBJ2-7, with 7 bases fitting TRBD2. V lost 4 bases and J lost 3; bases outside the gene matches: 7. This CDR3 is 14 amino acids long. The V gene's germline CDR1 is SGDLS and CDR2 YYNGEE. CDR3 region: CASSPRTSDYEQYF. The CDR3 DNA reads TGTGCCAGCAGCCCCCGGACTAGTGACTACGAGCAGTACTTC.

This clone is classed as medium-sized. The CDR3 protein is CASSWTSGDYNEQFF. The CDR3 DNA is TGTGCCAGCAGTTGGACTAGCGGGGATTACAATGAGCAGTTCTTC. The chain has TRBV6-2 or TRBV6-3 and TRBJ2-1; 12 bases are shared with TRBD2. The CDR3 is made up of 15 amino acids. The V gene's germline CDR1 is MNHEY and CDR2 SVGEGT. V was pared by 4 bases and J by 4 bases, with 2 bases of the junction left unmatched.

This clone qualifies as medium-sized. V is TRBV27 and J is TRBJ2-2, with D maybe TRBD2 (5 bases). The CDR3 has 13 amino acids. The germline gives CDR1 MNHEY, CDR2 SMNVEV (reference sequence). Trimming pared 5 bases from V and 16 bases from J, leaving 20 bases between. DNA of the CDR3: TGTGCCAGCAGTCCCGGACTGCCGGTTCCTAAGTTTTTT. This sequence encodes CASSPGLPVPKFF.

This clone is classed as medium-sized. The chain has TRBV6-5 and TRBJ1-2; tentatively, D is TRBD1 (6 bases). Looked up from germline, CDR1 is MNHEY and CDR2 is SVGAGI. With 1 base removed from V and 5 bases from J, the gap between germline ends came to 8 bases. This CDR3 region has 13 residues. The CDR3 loop reads CASSYYQGYGYTF. The CDR3 coding sequence is TGTGCCAGCAGTTACTACCAGGGGTATGGCTACACCTTC.

In its sample, this clone ranks as medium-sized. This sequence joins TRBV12-3 or TRBV12-4 and TRBJ1-2, with D hard to call. The V and J ends lost 2 bases and 6 bases respectively, with 13 bases between them. The CDR3 extends over 14 amino acids. The CDR3 here is CASSLLISGNGYTF. DNA of the CDR3: TGTGCCAGCAGTTTACTTATTTCGGGAAATGGCTACACCTTC.

This clone qualifies as medium-sized (0.01 to 0.1%). The rearrangement uses TRBV11-2 and TRBJ2-7; D gene ambiguous. The V end was cut by 5 bases, the J end by 3 bases, with 11 bases between. The CDR3 runs to 13 residues. CDR1 and CDR2 (germline): SGHAT, FQNNGV. The CDR3 coding sequence is TGTGCCAGCAGCCGGACGTTTAACTACGAGCAGTACTTC. Translated: CASSRTFNYEQYF.

By share, this clone counts as medium-sized. The chain recombines TRBV5-1 with TRBJ2-3, with D perhaps matching TRBD2 (6 bases). The germline CDR1 and CDR2 sequences are SGHRS and YFSETQ. CDR3 size: 15 residues. Between the trimmed V and J ends, which lost 5 bases and 2 bases, there was a span of 15 bases. CDR3 in DNA: TGCGCCAGCAGAAGAGAGGGAGGCCACACAGATACGCAGTATTTT. It specifies CASRREGGHTDTQYF.

This sequence joins TRBV19 and TRBJ1-2; no firm D call. CDR1 is LNHDA, CDR2 SQIVND, per germline (reference sequence). There are 11 residues in the CDR3. Trimming stripped 7 bases from V and 5 bases from J, with 8 bases between. The CDR3 sequence: CASTKGYGYTF. The CDR3, as DNA: TGTGCCAGTACTAAAGGGTATGGCTACACCTTC.